This TCR beta chain stems from a study of T cell responses to AZD1222 COVID-19 vaccine (dated by TCRdb to 2020 to 2023). Looking at the study overall: AZD1222 recipients with second doses at about 4 weeks or about 12 weeks were pooled, because spike-specific TCR depth and breadth did not differ between schedules. A total of 230 or so trial participants underwent TCR sequencing, of whom 207 received two doses of AZD1222 and some 26 received two doses of the MenACWY control vaccine. Trial participants were enrolled by age into 18-55, 56-69 and 70-plus year subgroups, with approximately 150, 30 and 60 TCR-sequenced participants respectively. Study-wide findings and limitations: The 56-69-year group was small, and its depth increase did not reach significance, likely because of low power. Conclusions about previously exposed vaccinees are limited because only six or seven AZD1222 recipients were SARS-CoV-2 seropositive at baseline. Reportedly, almost half of the unique spike-specific TCRs recognized epitopes lying outside the regions that are mutated in the B.1.351 and B.1.1.7 variants. Because no day 14 peak-response samples were available, repertoires were characterized only after the peak T cell response. The vaccine-associated CD4 TCRs covered the entire spike protein, and the dominant responses fell in regions 160-218 and 743-854. Participants were mostly white British, with more females than males. The authors suggested clonal diversity may have been underestimated. A significant rise in spike-specific TCR breadth and depth was observed after two AZD1222 doses relative to day 0 and relative to MenACWY recipients.

The time point label for this specimen denotes: baseline before first vaccination. Samples from vaccinated people were obtained from the UK trials COV001 and COV002, which included a single-blind randomized controlled phase 2/3 trial of AZD1222 (ChAdOx1 nCoV-19) in healthy adults. Trial participant PBMC samples were collected at day 0 and day 28 after the second dose for TCRbeta chain sequencing. The CDR3 regions of human TCRbeta chains were subjected to immunosequencing. The paper's processing steps were these. TCRs in the repertoires were matched against a reference library of SARS-CoV-2-specific TCRs that had been generated with the MIRA antigen-specificity platform. Breadth was defined as the fraction of unique TCRs that were SARS-CoV-2-associated, and depth was defined as the fraction of total T cells that were SARS-CoV-2-associated. Using the MIRA data, every spike-specific TCR was mapped to the spike region that the TCR reacted to and assigned to either a CD4 or a CD8 class. Log10-transformed breadth and depth values were compared by one-way ANOVA with Sidak's multiple comparisons tests. Sourced from immuneACCESS, this table was stored by TCRdb with only in-frame sequences that have V and J called. A share of the clones is absent; for the studies checked, an unresolved V gene accounts for under half, and the remainder has no known explanation. V, J and clone size are taken as reported in that table, and D and trimming were inferred from the DNA itself. Recorded for this sample are more than 60,000 clones; approximately 82% of them occurred a single time. The ten largest clones represent 15% to 25% of the sample.

Sequences MNHEY (CDR1) and SVGAGI (CDR2) are obtained from the germline V gene. Its CDR3 holds 15 amino acids, cysteine through phenylalanine. The retained sequence is limited to the CDR3, 45 bases, with the frame set at the first base. Clipping removes 5 bases from V and 4 bases from J, with 7 as the unmatched junction base count. With respect to this clone: It has no known antigen specificity. Per-base qualities were not stored, and no clone one base away is much larger.

The input for sequencing was peripheral blood, taken on day 0 of AZD1222 vaccination. This clonotype was sampled from an adult in good health. Recombination connected TRBV6-5 to TRBJ2-5, and 10 junctional nucleotides match TRBD1. The DNA reads TGTGCCAGCAGTAACAGACAGGGGGCAGGAGAGACCCAGTACTTC. This gives the protein CASSNRQGAGETQYF.